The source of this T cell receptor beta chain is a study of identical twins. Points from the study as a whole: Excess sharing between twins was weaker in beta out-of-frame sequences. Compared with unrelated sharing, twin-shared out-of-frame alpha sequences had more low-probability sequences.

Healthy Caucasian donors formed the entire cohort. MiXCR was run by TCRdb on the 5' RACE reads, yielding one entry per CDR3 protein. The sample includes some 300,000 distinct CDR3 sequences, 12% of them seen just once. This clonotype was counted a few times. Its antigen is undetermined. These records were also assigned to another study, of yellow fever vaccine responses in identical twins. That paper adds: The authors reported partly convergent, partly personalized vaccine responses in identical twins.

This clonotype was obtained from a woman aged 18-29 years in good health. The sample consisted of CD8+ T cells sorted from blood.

This chain's CDR3 is CASTGTDNTGELFF. The CDR3 nucleotides read TGTGCCAGCACCGGGACAGATAACACCGGGGAGCTGTTTTTT. The genes are TRBV6-1 and TRBJ2-2; 7 nucleotides agree with TRBD1. V lost 7 bases and J lost 2; bases outside the gene matches: 4. Germline CDR1 reads MNHNS; CDR2 reads SASEGT. The CDR3 sequence is 14 residues long.